This passage covers 22 T cell receptor beta chains from one sample sequenced in a study of identical twins. One entry per CDR3 protein results from TCRdb running MiXCR on the 5' RACE reads. This table has about 890,000 distinct CDR3 sequences, 10% to 15% appearing once. The data were also submitted as part of a second study, on yellow fever vaccine responses in identical twins.

The material sequenced was PBMCs. The receptors come from a young woman in good health.

At least ten counts were recorded for this clonotype. The chain joins TRBV5-1 to TRBJ1-1, with 10 bases that match TRBD1. The V gene end was trimmed by 0 bases and the J gene end by 0 bases; junction bases not matched to a gene: 5. The CDR3 length is 17 residues. Germline lookup yields CDR1 SGHRS and CDR2 YFSETQ. This chain's CDR3 is CASSLGDRGTMNTEAFF. The CDR3 nucleotides read TGCGCCAGCAGCTTGGGGGACAGGGGAACGATGAACACTGAAGCTTTCTTT.

This clonotype came up many times. The rearrangement uses TRBV12-3 or TRBV12-4 and TRBJ2-5; 11 nucleotides align to TRBD2. CDR3 length: 16 residues. The V and J ends lost 5 bases and 3 bases, in that order; junction bases with no gene match: 8. The CDR3 bases are TGTGCCAGCAGTCGCGGGGAGACTAGCGGGAAAGAGACCCAGTACTTC. Translation: CASSRGETSGKETQYF.

The table lists this clonotype with a few counts. The V call is TRBV6-1, the J call TRBJ1-4; D is uncertain. Trimming stripped 4 bases from V and 1 base from J, with 4 bases between. This CDR3 has 13 residues. CDR1 and CDR2 from the germline V gene are MNHNS and SASEGT. The CDR3 coding sequence is TGTGCCAGCAGTGCGGAAACTAATGAAAAACTGTTTTTT. Protein sequence: CASSAETNEKLFF.

As concerns this clonotype: Germline and junction disagree at one end, which may indicate a read error. The chain links TRBV12-3 or TRBV12-4 to TRBJ2-5; the match to TRBD1 covers 7 bases. The CDR3 contains 19 residues. CDR3 protein: CACSLALLGQALSKETQYF. Written as DNA, the CDR3 is TGTGCCTGCAGTTTAGCGCTACTCGGACAGGCCCTAAGTAAAGAGACCCAGTACTTC.

This clonotype was seen a few times. The rearrangement uses TRBV11-2 and TRBJ2-1; D may be TRBD2 (5 bases). Germline-derived CDR1 and CDR2 are SGHAT and FQNNGV. The CDR3 contains 18 residues. V was pared by 1 base and J by 5 bases, with 21 bases between. CDR3 DNA sequence: TGTGCCAGCAGCTTAGGAGCCCAGGCGGGTAGGCGCCACAATGAGCAGTTCTTC. Residues: CASSLGAQAGRRHNEQFF.

The CDR3 DNA sequence: TGTGCCAGCACCCCTGGCTCGGGACAGGGGTTAGGGGAGCTGTTTTTT. It is translated as CASTPGSGQGLGELFF. This chain joins TRBV6-1 and TRBJ2-2, with TRBD1 identical over 10 bases. The V segment lost 7 bases and the J segment 8 bases; nucleotides outside the gene matches: 13. The CDR3 spans 16 residues. CDR1 is MNHNS, CDR2 SASEGT, per germline.

This clonotype came up a few times. The chain links TRBV20-1 to TRBJ1-1; D call uncertain. This CDR3 is built from 13 residues. The ends were cut back, 0 bases at V and 10 bases at J, with 15 bases in the middle. The V gene's germline CDR1 is DFQATT and CDR2 SNEGSKA (reference sequence). The CDR3 protein is CSARDFGISAAFF. The DNA of the CDR3 is TGCAGTGCTAGAGATTTCGGGATTTCCGCAGCTTTCTTT.

This clonotype has a handful of counts. The J gene is TRBJ2-3, the V gene TRBV20-1, with D possibly being TRBD2 (6 bases). V lost 2 bases to trimming and J lost 5 bases, with 20 bases between them. CDR1 is DFQATT, CDR2 SNEGSKA, per germline (reference sequence). This CDR3 contains 16 residues. The CDR3 DNA is TGCAGTGCTAGATCCGAGGCGCTAGCGTGGGGAGATACGCAGTATTTT. Its protein is CSARSEALAWGDTQYF.

The chain recombines TRBV20-1 with TRBJ2-2; TRBD1 or TRBD2 may be the D gene (5 bases each). This CDR3 region has 13 residues. With 2 bases removed from V and 5 bases from J, the gap between germline ends came to 9 bases. From germline, CDR1 is DFQATT and CDR2 SNEGSKA (reference sequence). In DNA, the CDR3 is TGCAGTGCTAGACCAGGGACGACCGGGGAGCTGTTTTTT. This encodes CSARPGTTGELFF.

The J gene is TRBJ1-4, the V gene TRBV7-2, with D unresolved. Per the germline V gene, CDR1 is SGHTA and CDR2 is FQGNSA. The CDR3 sequence is 15 residues long. V shed 2 bases and J shed 3 bases, with 10 bases lying between them. The CDR3 sequence: CASSLMGRPNEKLFF. For the CDR3, the DNA is TGTGCCAGCAGCTTAATGGGCCGTCCTAATGAAAAACTGTTTTTT.

This clonotype was seen many times. The chain recombines TRBV12-3 or TRBV12-4 with TRBJ1-3; 8 bases are a match to TRBD1. V lost 4 bases to trimming and J lost 2 bases; unmatched junction nucleotides: 4. The CDR3 consists of 15 residues. The CDR3 nucleotides are TGTGCCAGCAGTTCAACGGACAGGGCTGGAAACACCATATATTTT. It codes for CASSSTDRAGNTIYF.

The chain couples TRBV27 to TRBJ1-1, with D unclear. The germline gives CDR1 MNHEY, CDR2 SMNVEV (reference sequence). This CDR3 region has 14 residues. V dropped 2 bases and J dropped 0 bases, with 7 bases sitting between them. CDR3 region: CASSLRIMNTEAFF. CDR3 nucleotide sequence: TGTGCCAGCAGTTTAAGGATTATGAACACTGAAGCTTTCTTT.

This clonotype was seen more than once but under ten times. This CDR3 reads CASSIVPSGSYNEQFF. The CDR3, as DNA: TGTGCCAGTAGTATCGTGCCTAGCGGGTCCTACAATGAGCAGTTCTTC. The chain couples TRBV19 to TRBJ2-1; 8 bases fit TRBD2. The CDR3 totals 16 residues. CDR1 LNHDA and CDR2 SQIVND come from the germline V gene (reference sequence). V dropped 3 bases and J dropped 1; count of bases not matched to a gene: 5.

CDR3 DNA: TGCAGTGCTAGGGACGTGATCAAAGGAGGGAATTCACCCCTCCACTTT. The encoded protein is CSARDVIKGGNSPLHF. J is TRBJ1-6 and V is TRBV20-1; D is unresolved. Germline V lookup: CDR1 DFQATT, CDR2 SNEGSKA (reference sequence). V shed 3 bases and J shed 7 bases, with 19 bases lying between them. The CDR3 is 16 amino acids.

The gene calls are TRBV9 and TRBJ2-1; D unclear. The CDR3 runs to 14 residues. Germline CDR1 reads SGDLS; CDR2 reads YYNGEE. V gave up 2 bases and J gave up 8 bases, with 14 bases separating them. The CDR3 is CASSVSTVLDEQFF. CDR3 coding DNA: TGTGCCAGCAGCGTCTCGACCGTCTTGGATGAGCAGTTCTTC.

Only a few counts were recorded for this clonotype. This chain connects TRBV10-3 to TRBJ2-3, with D uncertain. Germline V gene lookup returns CDR1 ENHRY and CDR2 SYGVKD. CDR3 length: 15 residues. V was pared by 2 bases and J by 0 bases, with 9 bases between. The CDR3 loop reads CAISEGYISTDTQYF. The CDR3 nucleotides read TGTGCCATCAGTGAGGGGTACATCAGCACAGATACGCAGTATTTT.

The genes are TRBV18 and TRBJ2-5; D possibly corresponds to TRBD1 (5 bases). The germline gives CDR1 KGHSH, CDR2 LQKENI. This CDR3 comprises 14 residues. V was shortened by 4 bases and J by 1 base, with 10 bases between the two germline ends. The DNA for the CDR3 is TGTGCCAGCTCACTCGGACAAGTCCAAGAGACCCAGTACTTC. Translated: CASSLGQVQETQYF.

The chain carries TRBV20-1 and TRBJ2-5; 9 nucleotides agree with TRBD2. The germline V gene encodes CDR1 DFQATT and CDR2 SNEGSKA (reference sequence). Unmatched junction bases numbered 10, after V lost 2 bases and J lost 0 bases. The CDR3 consists of 17 residues. The CDR3 loop reads CSARLGASGAYQETQYF. The CDR3 nucleotides read TGCAGTGCTAGACTGGGTGCTAGCGGGGCCTACCAAGAGACCCAGTACTTC.

The chain carries TRBV5-5 and TRBJ2-1, with 9 bases identical to TRBD2. V dropped 5 bases and J dropped 4; count of bases not matched to a gene: 7. The length of the CDR3 is 15 residues. CDR1 and CDR2 from the germline V gene are SGHKS and YYEKEE (reference sequence). The CDR3 protein is CASRPDSGSYNEQFF. The DNA for the CDR3 is TGTGCCAGCAGGCCGGATAGCGGGAGTTACAATGAGCAGTTCTTC.

This clonotype was seen more than once but under ten times. The CDR3 sequence is CASRRTGHQPQHF. The DNA for the CDR3 is TGTGCCAGCAGAAGGACAGGGCACCAGCCCCAGCATTTT. The V gene is TRBV6-1, the J gene TRBJ1-5, with 8 bases identical to TRBD1. V gave up 6 bases and J gave up 7 bases; unmatched junction bases: 5. The CDR3 consists of 13 residues. Germline CDR1 and CDR2: MNHNS and SASEGT.

The V gene is TRBV6-4, the J gene TRBJ2-2, with 7 bases aligning to TRBD2. The CDR3 totals 14 residues. CDR1 is MRHNA, CDR2 SNTAGT, per germline. V lost 7 bases and J lost 3; bases outside the gene matches: 5. The CDR3 sequence: CASMGGIDTGELFF. In DNA form, the CDR3 reads TGTGCCAGCATGGGAGGGATCGACACCGGGGAGCTGTTTTTT.

This clonotype was picked up many times. The V gene is TRBV28, the J gene TRBJ1-6; no reliable D call. CDR1 and CDR2 from the germline V gene are MDHEN and SYDVKM. Trimming took 8 bases from V and 0 from J, leaving 5 bases between them. The CDR3 is 13 residues long. CDR3 amino acids: CASDNSYNSPLHF. The CDR3 DNA reads TGTGCCAGCGACAACTCCTATAATTCACCCCTCCACTTT.